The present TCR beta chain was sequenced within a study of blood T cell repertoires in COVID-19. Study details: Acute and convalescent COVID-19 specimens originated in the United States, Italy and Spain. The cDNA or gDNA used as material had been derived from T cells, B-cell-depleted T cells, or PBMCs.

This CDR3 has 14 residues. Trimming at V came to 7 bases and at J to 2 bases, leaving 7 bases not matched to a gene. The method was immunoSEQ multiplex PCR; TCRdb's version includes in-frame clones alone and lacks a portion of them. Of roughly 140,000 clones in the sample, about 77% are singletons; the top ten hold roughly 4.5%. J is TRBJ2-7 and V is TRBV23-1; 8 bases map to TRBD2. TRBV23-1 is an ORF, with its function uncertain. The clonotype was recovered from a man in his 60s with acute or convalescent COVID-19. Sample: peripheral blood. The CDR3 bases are TGCGCCAGCAACCCGGGAGGGGGACCCTACGAGCAGTACTTC. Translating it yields CASNPGGGPYEQYF.